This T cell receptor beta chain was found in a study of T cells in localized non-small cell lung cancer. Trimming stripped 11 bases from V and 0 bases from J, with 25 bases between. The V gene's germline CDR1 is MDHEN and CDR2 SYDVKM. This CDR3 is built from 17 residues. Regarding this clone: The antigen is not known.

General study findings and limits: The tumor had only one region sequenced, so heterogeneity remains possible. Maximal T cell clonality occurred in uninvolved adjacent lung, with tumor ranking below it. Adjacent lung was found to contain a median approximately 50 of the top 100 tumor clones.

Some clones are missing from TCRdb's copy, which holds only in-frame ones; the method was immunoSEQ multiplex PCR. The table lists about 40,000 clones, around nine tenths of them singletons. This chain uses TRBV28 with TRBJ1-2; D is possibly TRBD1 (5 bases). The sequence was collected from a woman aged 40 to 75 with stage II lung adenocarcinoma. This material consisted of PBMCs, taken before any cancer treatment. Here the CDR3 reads CALSPGAGHPTNYGYTF. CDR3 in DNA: TGTGCCCTCTCCCCTGGGGCAGGGCATCCGACTAACTATGGCTACACCTTC.